These T cell receptor beta chains were read from a single sample in a study of cytomegalovirus exposure and HLA in healthy donors. Sequencing used immunoSEQ multiplex PCR; TCRdb keeps in-frame clones, though not all of them. There are about 150,000 clones in the sample; roughly nine tenths occur only once, and 0.55% to 0.8% lies in the top ten. Sequencing was carried out using PBMCs. The receptors were gathered from a man aged 18-30 years in good health and CMV-seronegative. The CDR3 runs from the conserved cysteine through the conserved F or W. Each record gives: V gene, clone size, D gene, J gene, CDR3 protein, CDR3 DNA. D genes are given only for firm matches. Not all rows give a size; the values are once, few, many and, for expanded clones, a class.

TRBV5-4	NA	NA	TRBJ2-5	CASSLRGLETQYF	TGTGCCAGCAGCTTGAGGGGTTTGGAGACCCAGTACTTC
TRBV9	NA	TRBD2	TRBJ2-1	CASSGLAGGTNEQFF	TGTGCCAGCAGCGGACTAGCGGGAGGGACTAATGAGCAGTTCTTC
TRBV5-1	NA	NA	TRBJ1-1	CASSPASQEAFF	TGCGCCAGCAGCCCCGCTAGCCAGGAAGCTTTCTTT
TRBV7-6	NA	NA	TRBJ2-2	CASSLLGNTGELFF	TGTGCCAGCAGCTTGCTCGGGAACACCGGGGAGCTGTTTTTT
TRBV5-4	NA	NA	TRBJ2-5	CASAGHQETQYF	TGTGCGTCCGCGGGGCACCAAGAGACCCAGTACTTC
TRBV9	NA	TRBD1	TRBJ1-2	CASSPWDSPNYGYTF	TGTGCCAGCAGCCCTTGGGACAGCCCTAACTATGGCTACACCTTC
TRBV10-1	NA	TRBD2	TRBJ2-2	CASSDRGDTGELFF	TGCGCCAGCAGTGATCGGGGGGACACCGGGGAGCTGTTTTTT
TRBV30	NA	NA	TRBJ2-5	CAWSDRATAGETQYF	TGTGCCTGGAGTGACCGCGCGACGGCGGGAGAGACCCAGTACTTC
TRBV5-4	NA	NA	TRBJ1-1	CASSGAVNTEAFF	TGTGCCAGCAGCGGGGCGGTGAACACTGAAGCTTTCTTT
TRBV4-3	NA	NA	TRBJ1-2	CASSQGFGGNYGYTF	TGCGCCAGCAGCCAAGGGTTCGGAGGCAACTATGGCTACACCTTC
TRBV25-1	NA	TRBD1	TRBJ2-2	CASRGLYRGRETGELFF	TGTGCCAGCAGGGGCCTTTACAGGGGGCGTGAGACCGGGGAGCTGTTTTTT
TRBV10-2	NA	TRBD2	TRBJ2-3	CASSEVAGGTDTQYF	TGCGCCAGCAGTGAGGTGGCGGGGGGCACAGATACGCAGTATTTT
TRBV11-2	NA	TRBD1	TRBJ1-3	CASSYRDRGNTIYF	TGTGCCAGCAGCTACCGGGACAGAGGAAACACCATATATTTT
TRBV4-1	NA	NA	TRBJ1-1	CASSQETMASNTEAFF	TGCGCCAGCAGCCAAGAAACAATGGCCTCCAACACTGAAGCTTTCTTT
TRBV6-1	NA	NA	TRBJ2-2	CASKSSAAGTGELFF	TGTGCCAGCAAATCTAGCGCCGCGGGCACCGGGGAGCTGTTTTTT
TRBV7-3	once	TRBD2	TRBJ2-1	CASSPSGGYNEQFF	TGTGCCAGCAGCCCTAGCGGGGGGTACAATGAGCAGTTCTTC
TRBV9	NA	NA	TRBJ1-3	CASSAAGQSGNTIYF	TGTGCCAGCAGCGCAGCCGGACAATCTGGAAACACCATATATTTT
TRBV19	NA	NA	TRBJ2-1	CASSGLYKGDNEQFF	TGTGCCAGTAGTGGCCTTTATAAGGGAGACAATGAGCAGTTCTTC
TRBV27	NA	TRBD2	TRBJ2-3	CASTVAGGPTSTDTQYF	TGTGCCAGCACCGTAGCGGGAGGGCCTACTAGCACAGATACGCAGTATTTT
TRBV7-7	NA	NA	TRBJ2-2	CASSLGRGPNTGELFF	TGTGCCAGCAGCTTAGGGCGGGGGCCGAACACCGGGGAGCTGTTTTTT
TRBV7-8	NA	TRBD1	TRBJ1-5	CASSKTQKPGQGNQPQHF	TGTGCCAGCAGTAAAACACAAAAACCGGGACAGGGTAATCAGCCCCAGCATTTT
TRBV27	NA	TRBD2	TRBJ2-7	CASSSGTSGGSYEQYF	TGTGCCAGCAGTTCTGGGACTAGCGGAGGCTCCTACGAGCAGTACTTC